Shown below are 6 T cell receptor beta chains from a single sample sequenced in a study of blood T cell repertoires in COVID-19. TCRdb's table, derived via immunoSEQ multiplex PCR, lists solely in-frame clones and lacks some. Of 200,000 to 300,000 clones listed, approximately 90% are singletons. Sequenced: PBMCs or T cells enriched from blood (not recorded which). Receptors originate from a man aged 35-49 years who had recovered from COVID-19.

The chain combines TRBV6-1 with TRBJ2-1; possible D gene TRBD2, 6 bases. Germline V lookup: CDR1 MNHNS, CDR2 SASEGT. This CDR3 contains 15 residues. The germline V and J ends were trimmed by 2 bases and 4 bases, with 12 bases remaining between them. CDR3 protein: CASSEKRELYNEQFF. Written as DNA, the CDR3 is TGTGCCAGCAGTGAAAAACGGGAGCTTTACAATGAGCAGTTCTTC.

The rearrangement joins TRBV12-3 or TRBV12-4 to TRBJ1-2, with a possible D match to TRBD1 (6 bases). V shed 4 bases and J shed 4 bases, with 10 bases lying between them. CDR3 length equals 13 residues. The CDR3, as DNA: TGTGCCAGCAGTTATACAGGGACCTATGGCTACACCTTC. Protein product: CASSYTGTYGYTF.

DNA of the CDR3: TGTGCCAGCAGCTCGCGACTAGCGGGGGGGTTCGATGAGCAGTTCTTC. It yields the protein CASSSRLAGGFDEQFF. The gene calls are TRBV9 and TRBJ2-1; the match to TRBD2 covers 14 bases. The CDR3 is 16 amino acids. V gave up 4 bases and J gave up 8 bases; unmatched junction bases: 8. CDR1 and CDR2 (germline): SGDLS, YYNGEE.

This clone came up once. The chain has TRBV13 and TRBJ2-7; 7 nucleotides align to TRBD1. V gave up 2 bases and J gave up 9 bases; unmatched junction bases: 10. CDR3 length equals 14 residues. CDR1 and CDR2 from the germline V gene are PRHDT and FYEKMQ (reference sequence). The chain's CDR3 is CASSLNTGEGGQYF. DNA of the CDR3: TGTGCCAGCAGCTTAAATACAGGGGAAGGGGGGCAGTACTTC.

The genes are TRBV7-2 and TRBJ2-7; 10 nucleotides agree with TRBD2. This CDR3 region has 16 residues. Germline V CDR1 and CDR2: SGHTA, FQGNSA. Trimming at V came to 2 bases and at J to 3 bases, leaving 7 bases not matched to a gene. DNA for the CDR3: TGTGCCAGCAGCTTACTGGCTAGCGGGAGAAACTACGAGCAGTACTTC. Encoded protein: CASSLLASGRNYEQYF.

The chain links TRBV4-1 to TRBJ2-7; a weak D match, TRBD1 (6 bases). Trimming shortened V by 3 bases and J by 0 bases, and 15 bases separated the two germline ends. In germline, CDR1 is MGHRA, CDR2 YSYEKL. The CDR3 has 16 amino acids. The CDR3 reads CASSHDGGSYSYEQYF. For the CDR3, the DNA is TGCGCCAGCAGCCATGATGGGGGCAGTTACTCCTACGAGCAGTACTTC.